This TCR beta chain was obtained from a study of siplizumab effects on memory and regulatory T cells. Study results and limitations: With siplizumab, mappable alloreactive CD4+ clones averaged around 65% Treg-derived, versus 25% to 30% in controls. Apparently key alloresponse contributors, naive T cells also seemed more diverse than memory cells.

Worth noting for this clone: The antigen is unknown.

Germline CDR1 and CDR2: LNHDA and SQIVND (reference sequence). V trimming: 4 bases; J trimming: 1 base; junction bases outside the gene matches: 5. The CDR3 length is 17 residues. Sequenced by immunoSEQ multiplex PCR; TCRdb stores in-frame clones only, minus some. The table shows just under 85,000 clones, with approximately 86% occurring only once. The V gene is TRBV19, the J gene TRBJ1-5; 12 positions agree with TRBD1. This clonotype was obtained from a human donor in good health. The sequencing input was Tregs sorted from blood. CDR3 nucleotides: TGTGCCAGTAGTAGGGGACAGGGGGCTGGGAGCAATCAGCCCCAGCATTTT. Its protein product is CASSRGQGAGSNQPQHF.